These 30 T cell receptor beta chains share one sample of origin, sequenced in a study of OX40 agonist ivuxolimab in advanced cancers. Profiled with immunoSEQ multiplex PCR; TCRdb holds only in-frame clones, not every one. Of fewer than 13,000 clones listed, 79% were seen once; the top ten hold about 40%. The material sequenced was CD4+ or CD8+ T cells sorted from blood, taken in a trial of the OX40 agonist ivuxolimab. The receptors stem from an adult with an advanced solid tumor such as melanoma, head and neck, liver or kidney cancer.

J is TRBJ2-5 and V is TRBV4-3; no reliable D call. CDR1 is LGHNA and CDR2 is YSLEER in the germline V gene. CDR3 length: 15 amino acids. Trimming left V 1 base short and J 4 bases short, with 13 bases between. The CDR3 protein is CASSQVGVPGETQYF. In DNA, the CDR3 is TGCGCCAGCAGCCAAGTCGGCGTGCCGGGAGAGACCCAGTACTTC.

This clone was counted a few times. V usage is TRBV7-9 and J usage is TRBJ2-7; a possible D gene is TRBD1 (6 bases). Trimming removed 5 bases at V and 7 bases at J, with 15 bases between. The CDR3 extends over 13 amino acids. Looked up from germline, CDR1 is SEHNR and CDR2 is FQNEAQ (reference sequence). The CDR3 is CASSPRDNPEQYF. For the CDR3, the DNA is TGTGCCAGCAGCCCGAGGGACAATCCAGAGCAGTACTTC.

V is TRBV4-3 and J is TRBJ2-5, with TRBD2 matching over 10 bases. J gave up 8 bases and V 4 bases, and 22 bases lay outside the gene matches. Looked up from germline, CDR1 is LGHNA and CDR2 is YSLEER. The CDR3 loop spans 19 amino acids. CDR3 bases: TGCGCCAGCAGCCCCTCTAGGGGAGCCCTAGCGGGGGCCAAGAGAACCCAGTACTTC. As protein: CASSPSRGALAGAKRTQYF.

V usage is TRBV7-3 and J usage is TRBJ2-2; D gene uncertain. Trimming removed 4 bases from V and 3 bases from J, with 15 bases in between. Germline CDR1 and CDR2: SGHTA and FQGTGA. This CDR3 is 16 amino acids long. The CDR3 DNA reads TGTGCCAGCAGCTCACAAGGCCTATTTGACACCGGGGAGCTGTTTTTT. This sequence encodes CASSSQGLFDTGELFF.

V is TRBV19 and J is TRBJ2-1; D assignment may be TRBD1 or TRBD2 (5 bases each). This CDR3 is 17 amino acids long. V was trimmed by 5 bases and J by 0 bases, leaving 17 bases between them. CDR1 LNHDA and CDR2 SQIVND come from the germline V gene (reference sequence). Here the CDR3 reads CASSPQGDRSSYNEQFF. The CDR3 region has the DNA TGTGCCAGTAGTCCCCAGGGAGACCGAAGCTCCTACAATGAGCAGTTCTTC.

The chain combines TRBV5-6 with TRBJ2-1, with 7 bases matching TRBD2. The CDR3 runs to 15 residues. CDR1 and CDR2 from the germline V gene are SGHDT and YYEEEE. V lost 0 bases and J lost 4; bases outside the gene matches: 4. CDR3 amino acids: CASSLGGSGYNEQFF. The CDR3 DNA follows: TGTGCCAGCAGCTTGGGCGGGAGCGGGTACAATGAGCAGTTCTTC.

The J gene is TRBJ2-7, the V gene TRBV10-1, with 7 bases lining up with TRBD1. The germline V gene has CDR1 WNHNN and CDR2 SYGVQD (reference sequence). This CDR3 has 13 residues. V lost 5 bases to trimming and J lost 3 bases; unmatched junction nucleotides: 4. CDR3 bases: TGCGCCAGCAGTCCGGGACAGAGCTACGAGCAGTACTTC. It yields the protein CASSPGQSYEQYF.

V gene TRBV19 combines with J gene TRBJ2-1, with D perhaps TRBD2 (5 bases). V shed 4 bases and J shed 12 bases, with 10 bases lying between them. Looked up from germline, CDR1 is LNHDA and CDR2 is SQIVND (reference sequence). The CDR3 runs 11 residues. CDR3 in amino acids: CASSTSKGQFF. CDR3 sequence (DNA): TGTGCCAGTAGTACTAGCAAAGGGCAGTTCTTC. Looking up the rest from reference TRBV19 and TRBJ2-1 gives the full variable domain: DGGITQSPKYLFRKEGQNVTLSCEQNLNHDAMYWYRQDPGQGLRLIYYSQIVNDFQKGDIAEGYSVSREKKESFPLTVTSAQKNPTAFYLCASSTSKGQFFGPGTRLTVL.

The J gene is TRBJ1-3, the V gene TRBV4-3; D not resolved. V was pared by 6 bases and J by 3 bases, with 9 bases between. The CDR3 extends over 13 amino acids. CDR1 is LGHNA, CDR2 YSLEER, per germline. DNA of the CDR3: TGCGCCAGCAGTCAGAGCTTTGGAAACACCATATATTTT. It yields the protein CASSQSFGNTIYF.

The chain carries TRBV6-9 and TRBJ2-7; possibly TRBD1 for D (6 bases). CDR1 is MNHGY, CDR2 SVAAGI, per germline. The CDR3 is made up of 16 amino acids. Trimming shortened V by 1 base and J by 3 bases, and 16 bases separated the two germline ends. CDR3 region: CASSYFRGSQYYEQYF. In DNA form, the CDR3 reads TGTGCCAGCAGTTATTTTAGGGGGTCCCAGTACTACGAGCAGTACTTC.

CDR3 protein: CASSFRRNQETQYF. The CDR3 DNA is TGTGCCAGCAGTTTTCGGAGAAACCAAGAGACCCAGTACTTC. The gene calls are TRBV28 and TRBJ2-5; D not certain. The germline CDR1 and CDR2 sequences are MDHEN and SYDVKM. Trimming took off 3 bases at V and 0 bases at J, with 8 bases between the two ends. This CDR3 comprises 14 residues.

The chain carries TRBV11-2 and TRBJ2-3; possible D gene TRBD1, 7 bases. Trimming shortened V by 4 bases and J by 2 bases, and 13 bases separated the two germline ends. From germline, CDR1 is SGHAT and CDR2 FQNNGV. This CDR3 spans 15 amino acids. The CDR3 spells CASSWGDRPTDTQYF. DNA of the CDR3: TGTGCCAGCAGCTGGGGGGACAGACCCACAGATACGCAGTATTTT.

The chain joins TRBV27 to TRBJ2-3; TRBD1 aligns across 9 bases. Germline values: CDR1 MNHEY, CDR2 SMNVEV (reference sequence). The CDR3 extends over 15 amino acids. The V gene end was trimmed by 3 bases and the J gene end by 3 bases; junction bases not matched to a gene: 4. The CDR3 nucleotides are TGTGCCAGCAGTTTGACACAGGGGGCGACAGATACGCAGTATTTT. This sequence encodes CASSLTQGATDTQYF.

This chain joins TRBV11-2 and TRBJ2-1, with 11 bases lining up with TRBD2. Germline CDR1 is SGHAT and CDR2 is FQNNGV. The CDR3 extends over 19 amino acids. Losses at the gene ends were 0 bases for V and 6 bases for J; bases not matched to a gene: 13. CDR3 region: CASSLDLAGGWGAGNEQFF. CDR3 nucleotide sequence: TGTGCCAGCAGCTTAGATCTAGCGGGAGGATGGGGGGCTGGCAATGAGCAGTTCTTC. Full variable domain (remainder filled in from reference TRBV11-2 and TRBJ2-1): EAGVAQSPRYKIIEKRQSVAFWCNPISGHATLYWYQQILGQGPKLLIQFQNNGVVDDSQLPKDRFSAERLKGVDSTLKIQPAKLEDSAVYLCASSLDLAGGWGAGNEQFFGPGTRLTVL.

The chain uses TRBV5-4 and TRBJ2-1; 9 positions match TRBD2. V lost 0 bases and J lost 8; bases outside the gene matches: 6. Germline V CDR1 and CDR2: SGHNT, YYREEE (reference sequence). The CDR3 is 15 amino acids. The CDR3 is CASSLEAGGRDEQFF. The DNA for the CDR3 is TGTGCCAGCAGCTTGGAGGCGGGGGGGCGCGATGAGCAGTTCTTC.

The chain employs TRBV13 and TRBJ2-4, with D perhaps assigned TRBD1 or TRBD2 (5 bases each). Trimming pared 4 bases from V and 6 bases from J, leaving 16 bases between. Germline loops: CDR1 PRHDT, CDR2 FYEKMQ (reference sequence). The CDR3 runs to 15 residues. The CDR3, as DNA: TGTGCCAGCAGCTCTAAGACAGACGCGGGAAACATTCAGTACTTC. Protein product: CASSSKTDAGNIQYF.

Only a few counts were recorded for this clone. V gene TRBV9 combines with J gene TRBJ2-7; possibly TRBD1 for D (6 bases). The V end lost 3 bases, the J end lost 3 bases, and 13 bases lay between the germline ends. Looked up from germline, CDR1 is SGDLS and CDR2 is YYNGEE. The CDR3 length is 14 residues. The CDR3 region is CASSATGSGYEQYF. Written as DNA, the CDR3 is TGTGCCAGCAGCGCTACAGGGTCCGGCTACGAGCAGTACTTC.

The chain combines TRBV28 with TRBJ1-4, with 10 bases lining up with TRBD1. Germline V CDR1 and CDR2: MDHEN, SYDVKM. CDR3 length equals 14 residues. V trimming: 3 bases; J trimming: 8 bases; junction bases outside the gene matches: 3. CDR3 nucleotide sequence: TGTGCCAGCAGTTTGGGGACAGGGGAAGAAAAACTGTTTTTT. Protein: CASSLGTGEEKLFF.

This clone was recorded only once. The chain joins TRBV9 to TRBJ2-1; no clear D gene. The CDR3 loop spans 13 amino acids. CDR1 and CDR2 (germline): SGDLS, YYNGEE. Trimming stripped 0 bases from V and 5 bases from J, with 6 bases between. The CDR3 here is CASSVGGDNEQFF. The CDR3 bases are TGTGCCAGCAGCGTAGGTGGGGACAATGAGCAGTTCTTC.

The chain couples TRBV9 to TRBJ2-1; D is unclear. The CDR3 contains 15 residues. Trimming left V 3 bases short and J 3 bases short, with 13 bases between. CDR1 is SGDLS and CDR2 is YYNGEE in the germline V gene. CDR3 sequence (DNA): TGTGCCAGCAGCGCCGTCGTTGCTGGCTACAATGAGCAGTTCTTC. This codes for CASSAVVAGYNEQFF.

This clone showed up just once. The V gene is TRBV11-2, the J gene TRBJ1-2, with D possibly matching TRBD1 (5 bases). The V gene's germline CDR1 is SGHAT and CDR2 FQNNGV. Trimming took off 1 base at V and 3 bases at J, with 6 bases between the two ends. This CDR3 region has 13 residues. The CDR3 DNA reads TGTGCCAGCAGCTTAGGGGGACACTATGGCTACACCTTC. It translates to CASSLGGHYGYTF.

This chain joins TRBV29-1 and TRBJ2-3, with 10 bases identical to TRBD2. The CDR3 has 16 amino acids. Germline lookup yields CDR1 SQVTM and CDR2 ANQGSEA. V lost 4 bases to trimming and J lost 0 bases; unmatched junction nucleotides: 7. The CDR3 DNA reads TGCAGCGTTGCAGGACTAGCGGCGACTAGCACAGATACGCAGTATTTT. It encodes CSVAGLAATSTDTQYF.

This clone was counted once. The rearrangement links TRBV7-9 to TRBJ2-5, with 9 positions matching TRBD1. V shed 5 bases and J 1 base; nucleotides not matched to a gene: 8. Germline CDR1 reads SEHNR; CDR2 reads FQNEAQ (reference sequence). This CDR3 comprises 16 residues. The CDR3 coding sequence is TGTGCCAGCAGCCCCCCGGACAGGGGAATCCAAGAGACCCAGTACTTC. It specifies CASSPPDRGIQETQYF.

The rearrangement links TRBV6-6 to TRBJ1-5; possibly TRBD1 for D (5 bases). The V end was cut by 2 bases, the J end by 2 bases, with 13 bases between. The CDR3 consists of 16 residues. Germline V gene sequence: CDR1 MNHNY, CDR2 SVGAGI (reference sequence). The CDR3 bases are TGTGCCAGCAGTTACGTGGGCTGGGGGGGCAATCAGCCCCAGCATTTT. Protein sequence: CASSYVGWGGNQPQHF.

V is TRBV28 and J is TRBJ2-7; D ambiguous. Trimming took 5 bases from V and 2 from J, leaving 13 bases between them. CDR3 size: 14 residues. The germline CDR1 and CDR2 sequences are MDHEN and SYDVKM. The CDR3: CASSTWTETYEQYF. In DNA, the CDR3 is TGTGCCAGCAGTACATGGACGGAGACCTACGAGCAGTACTTC.

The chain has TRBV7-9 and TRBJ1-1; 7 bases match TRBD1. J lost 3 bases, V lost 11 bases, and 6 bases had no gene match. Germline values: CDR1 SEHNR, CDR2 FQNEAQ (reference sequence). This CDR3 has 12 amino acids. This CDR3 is CASGQAYTEAFF. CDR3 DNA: TGTGCCTCCGGACAGGCCTACACTGAAGCTTTCTTT.

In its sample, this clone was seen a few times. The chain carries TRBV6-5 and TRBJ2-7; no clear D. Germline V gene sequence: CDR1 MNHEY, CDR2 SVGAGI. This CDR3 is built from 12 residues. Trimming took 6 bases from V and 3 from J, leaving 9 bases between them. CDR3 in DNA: TGTGCCAGCAGCCCACATCACTACGAGCAGTACTTC. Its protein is CASSPHHYEQYF.

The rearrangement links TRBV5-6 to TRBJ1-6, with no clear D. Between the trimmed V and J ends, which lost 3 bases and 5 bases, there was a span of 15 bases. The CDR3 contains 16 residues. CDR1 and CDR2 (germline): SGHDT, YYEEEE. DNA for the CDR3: TGTGCCAGCAGCTCGATAAATCACAGAAATAATTCACCCCTCCACTTT. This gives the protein CASSSINHRNNSPLHF. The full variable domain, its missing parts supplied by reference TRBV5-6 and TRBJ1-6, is DAGVTQSPTHLIKTRGQQVTLRCSPKSGHDTVSWYQQALGQGPQFIFQYYEEEERQRGNFPDRFSGHQFPNYSSELNVNALLLGDSALYLCASSSINHRNNSPLHFGNGTRLTVT.

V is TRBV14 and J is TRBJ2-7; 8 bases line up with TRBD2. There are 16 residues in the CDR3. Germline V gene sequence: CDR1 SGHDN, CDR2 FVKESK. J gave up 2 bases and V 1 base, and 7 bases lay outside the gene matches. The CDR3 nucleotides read TGTGCCAGCAGCCAAGTGCATAGGCGGGGGGCCTACGAGCAGTACTTC. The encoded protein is CASSQVHRRGAYEQYF.

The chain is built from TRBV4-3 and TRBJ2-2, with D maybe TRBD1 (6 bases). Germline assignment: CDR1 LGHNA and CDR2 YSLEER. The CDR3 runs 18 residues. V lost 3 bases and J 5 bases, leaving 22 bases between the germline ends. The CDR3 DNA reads TGCGCCAGCAGCCACAATTTATTACAGGGAAGTAGGACCGGGGAGCTGTTTTTT. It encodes CASSHNLLQGSRTGELFF.